This TCR beta chain was profiled in a study of cytomegalovirus exposure and HLA in healthy donors. Study results and caveats: Reports indicated that the classifier achieved high specificity and sensitivity in diagnosing cytomegalovirus status.

This clone has only one observation. Antigen specificity is unknown. The CDR3 has 14 amino acids. V shed 1 base and J shed 0 bases, with 4 bases lying between them. Germline CDR1 and CDR2: SGHRS and YFSETQ. The study ran its PCR with 60 Vbeta and 13 Jbeta primers. Measured with immunoSEQ multiplex PCR; TCRdb has only the in-frame clones, and not every one. The data show roughly 100,000 clones, almost 80% seen once. The sequenced sample was PBMCs. The V gene is TRBV5-1, the J gene TRBJ2-2; D is unclear. The clonotype was recovered from a man aged 55 to 70 in good health and CMV-seropositive. The CDR3 DNA reads as TGCGCCAGCAGCTTGACACCGAACACCGGGGAGCTGTTTTTT. This codes for CASSLTPNTGELFF.